This T cell receptor beta chain was sequenced during a study of T cells in localized non-small cell lung cancer. General study findings and limits: Sequencing was limited to one tumor region, leaving the possibility of heterogeneity open. There was an association of higher blood T cell density with longer overall survival. Uninvolved nearby lung showed the greatest T cell clonality, exceeding that found in tumor. For the top 100 tumor clones, a median about 56 also appeared in adjacent lung.

Assay: immunoSEQ multiplex PCR; the TCRdb copy retains only in-frame clones and omits some. The sample lists 20,000 to 25,000 clones; 70% to 90% were seen once. This clone was recorded only once. Its antigen is as yet unknown. The CDR3 totals 14 residues. Between the trimmed V and J ends, which lost 3 bases and 7 bases, there was a span of 15 bases. The germline V gene has CDR1 MNHEY and CDR2 SMNVEV (reference sequence). This specimen was PBMCs, taken before any cancer treatment. The receptor was derived from a man between 40 and 75 years old with stage II squamous cell lung carcinoma. This chain connects TRBV27 to TRBJ1-2; D possibly corresponds to TRBD1 (5 bases). In DNA, the CDR3 is TGTGCCAGCAGTTTCAGGGATGGGGTATCTGGCTACACCTTC. Protein sequence: CASSFRDGVSGYTF.